The 13 T cell receptor beta chains presented below share a single source sample, sequenced in a study of OX40 agonist ivuxolimab in advanced cancers. The repertoire was sequenced with immunoSEQ multiplex PCR; TCRdb's copy has only in-frame clones and lacks some. This table has 15,000 to 20,000 clones, approximately 78% appearing once. Sample: CD4+ or CD8+ T cells sorted from blood, taken in a trial of the OX40 agonist ivuxolimab. These TCRs come from an adult with an advanced solid tumor such as melanoma, head and neck, liver or kidney cancer.

CDR3 in DNA: TGTGCCAGCAGTGAATCTGGCTTGGGGGACAGGAGCTCCTACGAGCAGTACTTC. Its protein product is CASSESGLGDRSSYEQYF. The chain has TRBV25-1 and TRBJ2-7; 8 nucleotides match TRBD1. This CDR3 spans 18 amino acids. V lost 1 base, J lost 0 bases, and 11 bases stayed unmatched. Germline V CDR1 and CDR2: MGHDK, SYGVNS.

This clone is medium-sized within its sample. The chain uses TRBV19 and TRBJ2-7; TRBD1 aligns across 9 bases. This CDR3 contains 15 residues. Trimming cost V 3 bases and J 2 bases; bases outside gene matches: 5. From germline, CDR1 is LNHDA and CDR2 SQIVND (reference sequence). CDR3 sequence reads: CASSMGQGSTYEQYF. CDR3 bases: TGTGCCAGTAGTATGGGACAGGGCAGCACCTACGAGCAGTACTTC.

Notes on this clone: The junction departs from the called germline gene at one end, perhaps through a read error. The CDR3 region is CASSLVNDEQFF. CDR3 bases: TGTGCCAGCAGCTTGGTAAATGATGAGCAGTTCTTC. V gene TRBV5-3 combines with J gene TRBJ2-1; D unresolved. TRBV5-3 is classed as an ORF, of uncertain function. CDR3 length: 12 amino acids.

The chain couples TRBV6-5 to TRBJ1-4, with D possibly matching TRBD1 (5 bases). Germline V gene sequence: CDR1 MNHEY, CDR2 SVGAGI. The CDR3 is made up of 12 amino acids. V shed 6 bases and J shed 10 bases, with 12 bases lying between them. The CDR3, as DNA: TGTGCCAGCAGGGACTCCGGGGGAAAACTGTTTTTT. Residues: CASRDSGGKLFF.

J is TRBJ1-1 and V is TRBV4-2; possible D gene TRBD1, 6 bases. The CDR3 is made up of 13 amino acids. In germline, CDR1 is LGHNA, CDR2 YNFKEQ. V lost 5 bases to trimming and J lost 7 bases, with 14 bases between them. CDR3 sequence reads: CASSKMGAVEAFF. The CDR3 nucleotides are TGTGCCAGCAGCAAAATGGGGGCGGTTGAAGCTTTCTTT.

The chain uses TRBV6-6 and TRBJ2-5; D remains ambiguous. CDR1 MNHNY and CDR2 SVGAGI come from the germline V gene (reference sequence). The CDR3 is 12 amino acids. With 6 bases removed from V and 5 bases from J, the gap between germline ends came to 10 bases. CDR3 sequence: CASSPVGETQYF. CDR3 DNA sequence: TGTGCCAGCAGCCCGGTTGGGGAGACCCAGTACTTC.

This chain connects TRBV6-4 to TRBJ2-2; D not resolved. The CDR3 spans 12 residues. The germline V and J ends were trimmed by 7 bases and 2 bases, with 5 bases remaining between them. Germline CDR1 is MRHNA and CDR2 is SNTAGT. This CDR3 is CASTRNTGELFF. In DNA form, the CDR3 reads TGTGCCAGCACGCGTAACACCGGGGAGCTGTTTTTT.

The chain combines TRBV9 with TRBJ2-7, with 8 bases fitting TRBD2. The CDR3 extends over 14 amino acids. Germline loops: CDR1 SGDLS, CDR2 YYNGEE. The V segment lost 0 bases and the J segment 2 bases; nucleotides outside the gene matches: 1. The CDR3 region has the DNA TGTGCCAGCAGCGTAGGAGCGGGGGCCTACGAGCAGTACTTC. Protein sequence: CASSVGAGAYEQYF.

V usage is TRBV6-5 and J usage is TRBJ1-1; D gene unclear. There are 13 residues in the CDR3. V was shortened by 6 bases and J by 4 bases, with 12 bases between the two germline ends. Germline V gives CDR1 MNHEY, CDR2 SVGAGI. CDR3 sequence: CASRAGGSTEAFF. In nucleotides, the CDR3 is TGTGCCAGCAGGGCAGGAGGAAGCACTGAAGCTTTCTTT.

The chain uses TRBV30 and TRBJ2-7, with 9 bases lining up with TRBD2. The V segment lost 0 bases and the J segment 3 bases; nucleotides outside the gene matches: 3. There are 14 residues in the CDR3. Germline-derived CDR1 and CDR2 are GTSNPN and SVGIG (reference sequence). The CDR3 region is CAWSVLREGYEQYF. Here the CDR3 DNA reads TGTGCCTGGAGTGTACTGCGGGAGGGCTACGAGCAGTACTTC.

The chain employs TRBV9 and TRBJ2-2; D is perhaps TRBD2 (5 bases). Between the trimmed V and J ends, which lost 0 bases and 4 bases, there was a span of 10 bases. The V gene's germline CDR1 is SGDLS and CDR2 YYNGEE. The CDR3 extends over 15 amino acids. CDR3 bases: TGTGCCAGCAGCGTAGGGTGGGGAGCCACCGGGGAGCTGTTTTTT. As protein: CASSVGWGATGELFF.

The chain recombines TRBV5-4 with TRBJ2-2; 12 nucleotides match TRBD2. The CDR3 consists of 16 residues. V dropped 3 bases and J dropped 1; count of bases not matched to a gene: 1. Looked up from germline, CDR1 is SGHNT and CDR2 is YYREEE (reference sequence). The CDR3: CASSSTSGRNTGELFF. The DNA for the CDR3 is TGTGCCAGCAGCTCGACTAGCGGGAGGAACACCGGGGAGCTGTTTTTT.

This chain joins TRBV9 and TRBJ2-7; D is undetermined. The CDR3 sequence is 12 residues long. Germline V gene data show CDR1 as SGDLS and CDR2 as YYNGEE. The ends were cut back, 3 bases at V and 5 bases at J, with 9 bases in the middle. The CDR3 reads CASSGDGDEQYF. The CDR3 DNA is TGTGCCAGCAGCGGAGACGGAGACGAGCAGTACTTC.